The source of this T cell receptor (beta chain) is a study of radiation and T cells in renal cell carcinoma. Study-wide background: Nephrectomy followed 15 Gy stereotactic body radiation by 4 weeks.

A word on this clone: Its cognate antigen is unknown.

Study results and caveats: Without pretreatment biopsies, baseline tumor clonotype presence was undetermined. In blood, top tumor clones expanded by 2 weeks, shrinking by 4.

There are 17 residues in the CDR3. Germline V gene data show CDR1 as SGHRS and CDR2 as YFSETQ. The V and J ends lost 4 bases and 4 bases, in that order; junction bases with no gene match: 7. Time point defined: blood 2 weeks post-SBRT. Treatment here: 15 Gy SBRT to primary tumor, nephrectomy 4 weeks later. The data were produced by immunoSEQ multiplex PCR, yet TCRdb's version contains in-frame clones alone and is incomplete. In the table there are 100,000 to 150,000 clones, roughly 91% of which are singletons. The sequence came from a woman aged 70-85 years with renal cell carcinoma. The sequencing here drew on blood, taken from a patient whose treatment included radiotherapy and nephrectomy. This chain joins TRBV5-1 and TRBJ2-5; 16 nucleotides line up with TRBD2. CDR3 bases: TGCGCCAGCAGCCACGGGACTAGCGGGGGGGCGGTAGAGACCCAGTACTTC. This encodes CASSHGTSGGAVETQYF. The full variable domain, its missing parts supplied by reference TRBV5-1 and TRBJ2-5, is KAGVTQTPRYLIKTRGQQVTLSCSPISGHRSVSWYQQTPGQGLQFLFEYFSETQRNKGNFPGRFSGRQFSNSRSEMNVSTLELGDSALYLCASSHGTSGGAVETQYFGPGTRLLVL.